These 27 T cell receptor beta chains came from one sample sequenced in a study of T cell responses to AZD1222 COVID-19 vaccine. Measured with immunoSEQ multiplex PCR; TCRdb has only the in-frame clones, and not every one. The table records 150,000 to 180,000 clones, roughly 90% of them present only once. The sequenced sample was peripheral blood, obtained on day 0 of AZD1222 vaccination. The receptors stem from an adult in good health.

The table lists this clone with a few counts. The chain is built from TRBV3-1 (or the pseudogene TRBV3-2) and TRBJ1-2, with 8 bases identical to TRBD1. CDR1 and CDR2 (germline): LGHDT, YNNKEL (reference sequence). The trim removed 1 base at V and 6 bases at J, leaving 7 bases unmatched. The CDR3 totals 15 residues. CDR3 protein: CASSQGGRGRHGYTF. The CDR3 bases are TGTGCCAGCAGCCAAGGTGGCAGGGGGCGCCATGGCTACACCTTC.

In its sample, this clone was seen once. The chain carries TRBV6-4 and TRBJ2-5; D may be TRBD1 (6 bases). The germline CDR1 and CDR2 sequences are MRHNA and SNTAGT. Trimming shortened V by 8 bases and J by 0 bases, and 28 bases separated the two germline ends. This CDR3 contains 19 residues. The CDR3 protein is CASLSPHSRDIAYQETQYF. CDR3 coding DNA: TGTGCCAGCTTGTCTCCTCACTCCCGGGACATCGCGTACCAAGAGACCCAGTACTTC.

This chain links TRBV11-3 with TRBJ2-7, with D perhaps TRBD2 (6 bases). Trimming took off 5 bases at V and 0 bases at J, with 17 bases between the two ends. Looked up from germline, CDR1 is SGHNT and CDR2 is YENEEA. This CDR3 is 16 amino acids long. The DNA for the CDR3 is TGTGCCAGCAGCCCCTTCGGGGGTAGGAACTCCTACGAGCAGTACTTC. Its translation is CASSPFGGRNSYEQYF.

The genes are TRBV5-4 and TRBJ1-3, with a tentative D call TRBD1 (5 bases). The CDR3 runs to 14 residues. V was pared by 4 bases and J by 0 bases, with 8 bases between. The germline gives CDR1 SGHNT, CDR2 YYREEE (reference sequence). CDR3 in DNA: TGTGCCAGCAGCCCCCAGGGCTCTGGAAACACCATATATTTT. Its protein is CASSPQGSGNTIYF.

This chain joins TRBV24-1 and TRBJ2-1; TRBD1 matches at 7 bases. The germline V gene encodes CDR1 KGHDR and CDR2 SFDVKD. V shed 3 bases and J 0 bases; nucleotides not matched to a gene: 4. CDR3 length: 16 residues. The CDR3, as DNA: TGTGCCACCAGTGATCCGGGACAGAGCTCCTACAATGAGCAGTTCTTC. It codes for CATSDPGQSSYNEQFF.

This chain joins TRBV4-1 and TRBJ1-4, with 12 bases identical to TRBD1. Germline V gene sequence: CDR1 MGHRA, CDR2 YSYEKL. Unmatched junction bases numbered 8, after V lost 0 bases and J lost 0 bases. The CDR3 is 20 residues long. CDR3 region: CASSQDSGQGAQTTNEKLFF. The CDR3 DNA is TGCGCCAGCAGCCAAGATTCGGGACAGGGGGCCCAAACAACTAATGAAAAACTGTTTTTT.

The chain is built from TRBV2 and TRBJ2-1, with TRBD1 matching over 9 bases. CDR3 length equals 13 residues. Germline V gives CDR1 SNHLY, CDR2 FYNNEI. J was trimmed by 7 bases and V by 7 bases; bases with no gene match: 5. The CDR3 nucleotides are TGTGCCAGCAAGCAGACAGGGGGGAATGAGCAGTTCTTC. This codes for CASKQTGGNEQFF.

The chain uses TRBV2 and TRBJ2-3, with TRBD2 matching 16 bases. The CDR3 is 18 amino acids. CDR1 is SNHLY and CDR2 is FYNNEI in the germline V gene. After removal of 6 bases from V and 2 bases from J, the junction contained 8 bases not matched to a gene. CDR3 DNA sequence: TGTGCCAGCAGCGCCGGGACTAGCGGGGGGGAGGTCACAGATACGCAGTATTTT. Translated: CASSAGTSGGEVTDTQYF.

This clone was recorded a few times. The CDR3 sequence: CASSQDGRRGGATEAFF. CDR3 in DNA: TGCGCCAGCAGCCAAGACGGTCGGAGGGGGGGCGCGACTGAAGCTTTCTTT. The V and J genes are TRBV4-3 and TRBJ1-1; TRBD1 is a possible D gene (6 bases). The ends were cut back, 0 bases at V and 5 bases at J, with 19 bases in the middle. Germline assignment: CDR1 LGHNA and CDR2 YSLEER. This CDR3 spans 17 amino acids.

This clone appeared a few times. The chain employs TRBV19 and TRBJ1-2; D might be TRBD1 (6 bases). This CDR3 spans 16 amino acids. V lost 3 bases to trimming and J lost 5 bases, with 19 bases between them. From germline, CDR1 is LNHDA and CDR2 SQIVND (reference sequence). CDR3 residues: CASSMAAGQGSYGYTF. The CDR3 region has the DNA TGTGCCAGTAGTATGGCCGCTGGGCAGGGGTCTTATGGCTACACCTTC.

CDR3 sequence: CASQEGGGNQPQHF. The CDR3 DNA reads as TGTGCCAGCCAAGAGGGGGGCGGAAATCAGCCCCAGCATTTT. The chain has TRBV27 and TRBJ1-5, with D possibly matching TRBD1 (6 bases). The ends were cut back, 8 bases at V and 4 bases at J, with 15 bases in the middle. Per the germline V gene, CDR1 is MNHEY and CDR2 is SMNVEV (reference sequence). The CDR3 covers 14 residues.

The CDR3 DNA is TGTGCCAGCAGCGTGGGGATCTCTGGAAACACCATATATTTT. This codes for CASSVGISGNTIYF. The rearrangement links TRBV9 to TRBJ1-3; D is ambiguous. The CDR3 consists of 14 residues. Per germline, CDR1 SGDLS and CDR2 YYNGEE. The V end lost 2 bases, the J end lost 0 bases, and 6 bases lay between the germline ends.

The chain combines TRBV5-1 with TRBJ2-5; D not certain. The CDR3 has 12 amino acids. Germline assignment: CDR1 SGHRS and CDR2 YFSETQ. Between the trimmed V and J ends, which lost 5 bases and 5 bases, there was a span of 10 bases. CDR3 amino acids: CASSDPYETQYF. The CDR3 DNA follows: TGCGCCAGCAGTGACCCTTACGAGACCCAGTACTTC.

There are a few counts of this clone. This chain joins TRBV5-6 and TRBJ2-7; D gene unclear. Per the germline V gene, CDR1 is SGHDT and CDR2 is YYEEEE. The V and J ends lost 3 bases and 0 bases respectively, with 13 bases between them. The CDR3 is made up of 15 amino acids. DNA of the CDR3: TGTGCCAGCAGCTCCCCCACCCGGGCCTCCTACGAGCAGTACTTC. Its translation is CASSSPTRASYEQYF.

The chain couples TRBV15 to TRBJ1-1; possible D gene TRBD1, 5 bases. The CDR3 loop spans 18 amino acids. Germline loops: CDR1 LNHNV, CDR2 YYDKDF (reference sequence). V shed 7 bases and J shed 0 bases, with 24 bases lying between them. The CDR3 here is CATTDVKGRGLMNTEAFF. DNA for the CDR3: TGTGCCACCACCGACGTTAAGGGAAGGGGCTTAATGAACACTGAAGCTTTCTTT.

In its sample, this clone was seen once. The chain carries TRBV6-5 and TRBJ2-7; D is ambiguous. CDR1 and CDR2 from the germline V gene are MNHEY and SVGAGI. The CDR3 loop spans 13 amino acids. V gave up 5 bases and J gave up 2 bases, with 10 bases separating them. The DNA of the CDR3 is TGTGCCAGCAGTCGTCCGGGCACCTACGAGCAGTACTTC. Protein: CASSRPGTYEQYF.

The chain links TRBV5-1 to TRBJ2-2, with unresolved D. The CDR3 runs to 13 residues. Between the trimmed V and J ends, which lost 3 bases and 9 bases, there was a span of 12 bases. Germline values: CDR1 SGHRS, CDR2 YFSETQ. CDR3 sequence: CASSSNIRRELFF. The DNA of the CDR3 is TGCGCCAGCAGCTCTAACATTCGTCGGGAGCTGTTTTTT.

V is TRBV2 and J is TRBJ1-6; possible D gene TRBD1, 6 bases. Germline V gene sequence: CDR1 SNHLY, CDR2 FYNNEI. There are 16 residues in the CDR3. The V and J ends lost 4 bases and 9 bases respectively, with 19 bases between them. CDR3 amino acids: CASSGGLGGIISPLHF. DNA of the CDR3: TGTGCCAGCAGTGGCGGGTTAGGGGGGATAATTTCACCCCTCCACTTT. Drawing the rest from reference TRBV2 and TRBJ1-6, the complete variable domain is EPEVTQTPSHQVTQMGQEVILRCVPISNHLYFYWYRQILGQKVEFLVSFYNNEISEKSEIFDDQFSVERPDGSNFTLKIRSTKLEDSAMYFCASSGGLGGIISPLHFGNGTRLTVT.

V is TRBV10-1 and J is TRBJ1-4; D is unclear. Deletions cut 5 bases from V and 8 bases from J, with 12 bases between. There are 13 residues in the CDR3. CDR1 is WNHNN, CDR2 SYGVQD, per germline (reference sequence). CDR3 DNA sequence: TGCGCCAGCAGTTCCTCAGGTGCGGAAAAACTGTTTTTT. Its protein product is CASSSSGAEKLFF.

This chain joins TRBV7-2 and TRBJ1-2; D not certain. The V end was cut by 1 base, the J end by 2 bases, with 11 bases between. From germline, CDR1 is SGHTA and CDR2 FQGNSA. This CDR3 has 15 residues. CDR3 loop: CASSLGARSNYGYTF. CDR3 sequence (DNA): TGTGCCAGCAGCTTAGGAGCACGGTCCAACTATGGCTACACCTTC. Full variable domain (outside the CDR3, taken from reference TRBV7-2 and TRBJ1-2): GAGVSQSPSNKVTEKGKDVELRCDPISGHTALYWYRQSLGQGLEFLIYFQGNSAPDKSGLPSDRFSAERTGGSVSTLTIQRTQQEDSAVYLCASSLGARSNYGYTFGSGTRLTVV.

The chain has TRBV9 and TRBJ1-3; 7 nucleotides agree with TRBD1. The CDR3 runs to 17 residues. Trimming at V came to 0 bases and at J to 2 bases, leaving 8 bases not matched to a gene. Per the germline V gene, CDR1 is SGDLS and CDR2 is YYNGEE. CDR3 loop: CASSVVPGTAPGNTIYF. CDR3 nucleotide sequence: TGTGCCAGCAGCGTAGTCCCCGGGACAGCCCCTGGAAACACCATATATTTT.

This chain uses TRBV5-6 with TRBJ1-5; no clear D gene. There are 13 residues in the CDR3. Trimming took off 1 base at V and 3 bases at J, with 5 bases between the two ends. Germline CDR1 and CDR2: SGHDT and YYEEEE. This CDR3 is CASSLSVNQPQHF. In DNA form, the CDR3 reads TGTGCCAGCAGCTTGTCTGTCAATCAGCCCCAGCATTTT. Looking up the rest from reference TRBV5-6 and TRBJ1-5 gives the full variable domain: DAGVTQSPTHLIKTRGQQVTLRCSPKSGHDTVSWYQQALGQGPQFIFQYYEEEERQRGNFPDRFSGHQFPNYSSELNVNALLLGDSALYLCASSLSVNQPQHFGDGTRLSIL.

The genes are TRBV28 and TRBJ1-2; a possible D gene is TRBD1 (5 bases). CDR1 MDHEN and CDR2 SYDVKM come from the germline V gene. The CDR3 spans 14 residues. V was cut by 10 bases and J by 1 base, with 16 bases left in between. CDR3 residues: CAILQAGFNYGYTF. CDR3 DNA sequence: TGTGCCATCTTGCAAGCAGGGTTTAACTATGGCTACACCTTC.

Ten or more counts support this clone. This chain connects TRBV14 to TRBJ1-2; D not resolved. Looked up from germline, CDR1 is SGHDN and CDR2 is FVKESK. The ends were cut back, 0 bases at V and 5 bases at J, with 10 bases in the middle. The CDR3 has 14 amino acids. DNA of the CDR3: TGTGCCAGCAGCCAAGATAACTCATGGTATGGCTACACCTTC. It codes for CASSQDNSWYGYTF.

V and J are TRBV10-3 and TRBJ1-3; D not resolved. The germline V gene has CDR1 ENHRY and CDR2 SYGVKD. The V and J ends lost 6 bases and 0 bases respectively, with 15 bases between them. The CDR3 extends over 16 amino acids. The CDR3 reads CAIRKLDGSSGNTIYF. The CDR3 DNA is TGTGCCATCAGGAAACTAGACGGCAGCTCTGGAAACACCATATATTTT.

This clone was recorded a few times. In DNA form, the CDR3 reads TGTGCCAGCAGCTTAGTGAGGGGATCCGGTGAAGCTTTCTTT. Its translation is CASSLVRGSGEAFF. The chain recombines TRBV7-8 with TRBJ1-1, with D perhaps matching TRBD1 (5 bases). The V end was cut by 1 base, the J end by 7 bases, with 13 bases between. The CDR3 covers 14 residues. CDR1 SGHVS and CDR2 FQNEAQ come from the germline V gene.

The DNA of the CDR3 is TGTGCCAGCACTCCAACTCGCCCTCCCGAAGCTTTCTTT. It translates to CASTPTRPPEAFF. V and J are TRBV6-5 and TRBJ1-1, with D unresolved. The CDR3 runs to 13 residues. Trimming cost V 7 bases and J 8 bases, with 17 bases left between them. Germline lookup yields CDR1 MNHEY and CDR2 SVGAGI.